These T cell receptor beta chains were read from a single sample in a study of post-analysis software for immune sequencing data. Via MiXCR, TCRdb re-called the PCR reads, giving one row per CDR3 protein. The sample consists of 650,000 to 850,000 distinct CDR3 sequences, 53% of them appearing once. Sequenced sample: blood. The receptors originated from a girl under 18 with multiple sclerosis. The CDR3 runs from the conserved cysteine through the conserved F or W. The D gene is left open where the match is weak. Clone size is given for some rows only: seen once, a few or many times, or a class if the clone is expanded.

V: TRBV7-9; D: NA; J: TRBJ2-5; size: NA; DNA: TGTGCCAGCACCCGCATAGGAGGTTTTAACGATGGTGAAGAGACCCAGTACTTC; CDR3: CASTRIGGFNDGEETQYF
V: TRBV25-1; D: NA; J: TRBJ2-5; size: NA; DNA: TGTGCCAGCAGTTTTCGGGATATAGAGACCCAGTACTTC; CDR3: CASSFRDIETQYF
V: TRBV20-1; D: NA; J: TRBJ1-4; size: NA; DNA: TGCAGTGCTAGAGGGCTAGGAGGGGAATTGGCAACTAATGAAAAACTGTTTTTT; CDR3: CSARGLGGELATNEKLFF
V: TRBV11-2; D: NA; J: TRBJ1-2; size: NA; DNA: TGTGCCAGCAGCCCGGAAAGGCTGGGAGGCTACACCTTC; CDR3: CASSPERLGGYTF
V: TRBV5-1; D: NA; J: TRBJ2-5; size: NA; DNA: TGCGCCAGCAGCTTGGCCGGGTGGGGGCTTATCCAAGAGACCCAGTACTTC; CDR3: CASSLAGWGLIQETQYF
V: TRBV12-3/TRBV12-4; D: NA; J: TRBJ1-2; size: NA; DNA: TGTGCCAGCACCATGGACATACTCAATGGCTACACCTTC; CDR3: CASTMDILNGYTF
V: TRBV3-1; D: NA; J: TRBJ1-5; size: NA; DNA: TGTGCCAGCAGCCAAAGTGCTAGCAATCAGCCCCAGCATTTT; CDR3: CASSQSASNQPQHF
V: TRBV4-1; D: NA; J: TRBJ2-7; size: NA; DNA: TGCGCCAGCAGCCAAGGCAGGGGTGGTTTGCTTACCTACGAGCAGTACTTC; CDR3: CASSQGRGGLLTYEQYF
V: TRBV2; D: TRBD1; J: TRBJ1-1; size: NA; DNA: TGTGCCAGCAGTCCCGGGACAGGGTTGTCTTCGGGAGCTTTCTTT; CDR3: CASSPGTGLSSGAFF
V: TRBV5-1; D: NA; J: TRBJ2-7; size: NA; DNA: TGCGCCAGCAGCTTGGAACGGGGTAAAGGTTACGAGCAGTACTTC; CDR3: CASSLERGKGYEQYF
V: TRBV4-2; D: NA; J: TRBJ2-1; size: many; DNA: TGTGCCAGCAGCCAAGTCAATGAGCAGTTCTTC; CDR3: CASSQVNEQFF
V: TRBV6-1; D: NA; J: TRBJ2-5; size: NA; DNA: TGTGCCAGCAGTGAACTGCCGTTTTCAGAGACCCAGTACTTC; CDR3: CASSELPFSETQYF
V: TRBV12-3/TRBV12-4; D: TRBD2; J: TRBJ2-5; size: few; DNA: TGTGCCAGCAGTCTCCGAAGCGGGAGCGGCGAGACCCAGTACTTC; CDR3: CASSLRSGSGETQYF
V: TRBV5-1; D: NA; J: TRBJ2-3; size: NA; DNA: TGCGCCAGCAGCACCCGGGACACAGATACGCAGTATTTT; CDR3: CASSTRDTDTQYF
V: TRBV7-8; D: NA; J: TRBJ2-7; size: few; DNA: TGTGCCAGCAGCCCCGGGGGGCTTGACTACGAGCAGTACTTC; CDR3: CASSPGGLDYEQYF
V: TRBV12-5; D: TRBD1; J: TRBJ1-6; size: few; DNA: TGTGCCTCAACGGACAGGGATAATTCACCCCTCCACTTT; CDR3: CASTDRDNSPLHF
V: TRBV7-3; D: TRBD1; J: TRBJ2-3; size: few; DNA: TGTGCCAGCAGCTTAACGAGGACAGGGGGTAATACGCAGTATTTT; CDR3: CASSLTRTGGNTQYF
V: TRBV7-9; D: NA; J: TRBJ1-2; size: NA; DNA: TGTGCCAGCAGCTTAATCCAGAGGGGCGTCTATGGCTACACCTTC; CDR3: CASSLIQRGVYGYTF
V: TRBV29-1; D: NA; J: TRBJ1-2; size: NA; DNA: TGCAGCGCCAATACCGGGACCGCCCAAGGGTATGGCTACACCTTC; CDR3: CSANTGTAQGYGYTF
V: TRBV10-3; D: NA; J: TRBJ2-7; size: NA; DNA: TGTGCCATCAGCGAAACCAGGGGCCCCTACGAGCAGTACTTC; CDR3: CAISETRGPYEQYF
V: TRBV7-3; D: NA; J: TRBJ2-7; size: NA; DNA: TGTGCCAGCAGCCGCGGAAGCGGGTCTGACGAGCAGTACTTC; CDR3: CASSRGSGSDEQYF
V: TRBV25-1; D: NA; J: TRBJ1-2; size: once; DNA: TGTGCCAGCAGTGGAGGACAACGTGGCTACACCTTC; CDR3: CASSGGQRGYTF
V: TRBV29-1; D: TRBD2; J: TRBJ2-1; size: few; DNA: TGCAGCGTGACTAGCGGGGGGGCCGCTGAGCAGTTCTTC; CDR3: CSVTSGGAAEQFF
V: TRBV5-1; D: NA; J: TRBJ1-1; size: few; DNA: TGCGCCAGCAGCTTGGTCCCCCCTCGGACAGACCAGAACACTGAAGCTTTCTTT; CDR3: CASSLVPPRTDQNTEAFF
V: TRBV14; D: NA; J: TRBJ2-7; size: NA; DNA: TGTGCCAGCAGCCAAGAAGTGGGCGAGCAGTACTTC; CDR3: CASSQEVGEQYF
V: TRBV27; D: NA; J: TRBJ2-5; size: many; DNA: TGTGCCAGCAGTTACGGCACCCAAGAGACCCAGTACTTC; CDR3: CASSYGTQETQYF
V: TRBV6-5; D: TRBD1; J: TRBJ2-7; size: NA; DNA: TGTGCCAGCAGTCCCCAGACAGGGCCCTACGAGCAGTACTTC; CDR3: CASSPQTGPYEQYF
V: TRBV7-2; D: NA; J: TRBJ2-7; size: few; DNA: TGTGCCAGCAGCCCGGGGGCGGTCACAGGCTACGAGCAGTACTTC; CDR3: CASSPGAVTGYEQYF